A selection of T cell receptor beta chains follows, all from one sample in a study of a mutant IDH1 vaccine in newly diagnosed glioma. Measured with immunoSEQ multiplex PCR; TCRdb has only the in-frame clones, and not every one. The sample lists about 130,000 clones, around 77% occurring once. Their specific antigens are unknown. The material sequenced was PBMCs, taken from a glioma patient whose treatment included an IDH1 peptide vaccine. Source of these receptors: a man in his forties or fifties with glioma. Both conserved end residues are part of each CDR3. The order of the fields is D gene, V gene, clone size, CDR3 protein. The D gene is left open where the match is weak. The listing skips clone size in some rows; elsewhere it reads once, few, many or a size class.

- TRBV28 - CASSPSSGRTGNTIYF
TRBD2 TRBV9 - CASGSGTPGEQYF
- TRBV7-9 many CASSYDVDNSPLHF
- TRBV6-5 - CASSYDGILNEQFF
- TRBV20-1 - CSAGDFTTQYF
TRBD1 TRBV5-1 - CASSLERTGVGEQYF
TRBD1 TRBV5-4 once CASSPPGQGYNEQFF
- TRBV2 few CASSRTGYEQYF
TRBD2 TRBV7-8 - CASSKTSDEQYF
- TRBV5-6 few CASSTWGRSFYGYTF
- TRBV5-5 - CASSLYVGASNEKLFF
- TRBV7-8 few CASSSRPVSYSGANVLTF
TRBD1 TRBV5-4 - CASSSGQGVGGYTF
- TRBV25-1 - CASRGESFRFYEQYF
TRBD1 TRBV10-3 - CATDGQGASNYGYTF
TRBD2 TRBV5-1 - CASSLSGGEQETQYF
- TRBV15 - CATSSQYGDTQYF
- TRBV9 - CASSVGTAWDYEQYF
- TRBV7-2 - CASSKGLGTTLNTEAFF
TRBD2 TRBV7-8 - CASSLRGLAGNEQFF
- TRBV5-1 - CASSLGTAGNTIYF
- TRBV19 - CASSISRGGHQPQHF
TRBD1 TRBV29-1 once CSAPGQGAHDTQYF
- TRBV4-2 - CASSQVLAAGELFF
TRBD1 TRBV7-3 - CASSPMTGKVNEQFF
TRBD1 TRBV6-5 few CASRARGENSPLHF
TRBD1 TRBV5-4 - CASSLWGQGVGGYTF